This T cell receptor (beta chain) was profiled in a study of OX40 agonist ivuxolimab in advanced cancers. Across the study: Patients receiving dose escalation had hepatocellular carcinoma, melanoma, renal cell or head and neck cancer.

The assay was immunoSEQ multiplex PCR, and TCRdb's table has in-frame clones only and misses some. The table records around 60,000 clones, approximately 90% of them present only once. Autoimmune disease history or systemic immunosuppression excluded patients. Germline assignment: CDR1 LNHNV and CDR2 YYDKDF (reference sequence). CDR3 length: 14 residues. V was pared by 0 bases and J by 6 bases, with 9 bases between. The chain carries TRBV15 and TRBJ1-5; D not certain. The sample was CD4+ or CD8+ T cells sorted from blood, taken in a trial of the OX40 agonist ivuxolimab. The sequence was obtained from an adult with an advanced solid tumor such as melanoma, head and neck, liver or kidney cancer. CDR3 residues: CATSRDSSGQPQHF. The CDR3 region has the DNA TGTGCCACCAGCAGAGATAGTAGCGGTCAGCCCCAGCATTTT.